The 24 T cell receptor beta chains below all came from one sample that was sequenced in a study of CD8 T cells in ankylosing spondylitis. TCRdb independently ran MiXCR on the 5' RACE reads; one entry per CDR3 protein. The sample consists of 400,000 or so distinct CDR3 sequences, about 24% of them appearing once. Antigens of these TCRs are unknown. Study observations and caveats: Among TCR beta sequences, a motif of several highly homologous variants appeared characteristic of ankylosing spondylitis blood.

Sequencing used blood, either unsorted or a sorted T cell fraction (not recorded which). Receptor source: a male donor with ankylosing spondylitis.

V and J are TRBV3-1 and TRBJ2-7, with D perhaps matching TRBD1 or TRBD2 (5 bases each). V was cut by 4 bases and J by 6 bases, with 16 bases left in between. There are 14 residues in the CDR3. Germline values: CDR1 LGHDT, CDR2 YNNKEL (reference sequence). Here the CDR3 reads CASSPTGTRGEQYF. As DNA, the CDR3 is TGTGCCAGCAGCCCCACCGGGACCCGGGGCGAGCAGTACTTC.

V usage is TRBV14 and J usage is TRBJ2-7, with D maybe TRBD2 (7 bases). The CDR3 consists of 16 residues. V was pared by 0 bases and J by 4 bases, with 16 bases between. Looked up from germline, CDR1 is SGHDN and CDR2 is FVKESK. The CDR3 reads CASSQDLGGPLYEQYF. CDR3 nucleotide sequence: TGTGCCAGCAGCCAAGATTTGGGGGGGCCCCTTTACGAGCAGTACTTC.

This clonotype was counted between two and nine times. This rearrangement joins TRBV7-9 to TRBJ1-5; D unresolved. Trimming took off 8 bases at V and 3 bases at J, with 14 bases between the two ends. The CDR3 spans 14 residues. In germline, CDR1 is SEHNR, CDR2 FQNEAQ (reference sequence). As DNA, the CDR3 is TGTGCCAGCGCCGAAGGAGGGAACAATCAGCCCCAGCATTTT. As protein: CASAEGGNNQPQHF.

The chain couples TRBV7-8 to TRBJ1-5; TRBD1 matches 11 bases. The trim removed 5 bases at V and 4 bases at J, leaving 4 bases unmatched. In germline, CDR1 is SGHVS, CDR2 FQNEAQ. This CDR3 is 15 amino acids long. The CDR3 reads CASSPGQGVNQPQHF. CDR3 DNA: TGTGCCAGCAGCCCGGGACAGGGGGTTAATCAGCCCCAGCATTTT.

This clonotype has a handful of counts. Here the CDR3 reads CASSLVVQGASTDTQYF. In DNA, the CDR3 is TGTGCCAGCAGCTTAGTCGTGCAGGGGGCTAGCACAGATACGCAGTATTTT. This chain links TRBV7-8 with TRBJ2-3; 8 bases agree with TRBD1. Germline CDR1 and CDR2: SGHVS and FQNEAQ. The J segment lost 0 bases and the V segment lost 1 base, leaving 6 bases of the junction unmatched. The CDR3 spans 17 residues.

The chain links TRBV12-5 to TRBJ1-3; the D gene is possibly TRBD1 (6 bases). Deletions cut 5 bases from V and 3 bases from J, with 11 bases between. Per germline, CDR1 LGHNT and CDR2 FRNRAP. The CDR3 contains 14 residues. The CDR3 here is CASGPGHNGNTIYF. The CDR3 nucleotides are TGTGCTAGTGGTCCGGGACACAATGGAAACACCATATATTTT. The variable domain in full, with the rest retrieved from reference TRBV12-5 and TRBJ1-3, is DARVTQTPRHKVTEMGQEVTMRCQPILGHNTVFWYRQTMMQGLELLAYFRNRAPLDDSGMPKDRFSAEMPDATLATLKIQPSEPRDSAVYFCASGPGHNGNTIYFGEGSWLTVV.

The V and J genes are TRBV20-1 and TRBJ1-5; D might be TRBD1 (6 bases). V lost 0 bases and J 5 bases, leaving 14 bases between the germline ends. In germline, CDR1 is DFQATT, CDR2 SNEGSKA (reference sequence). The CDR3 contains 15 residues. As DNA, the CDR3 is TGCAGTGCTAGAGATCCCCAGGGGCGACATCAGCCCCAGCATTTT. Protein sequence: CSARDPQGRHQPQHF.

The chain couples TRBV5-1 to TRBJ1-2, with TRBD1 identical over 11 bases. Trimming took 4 bases from V and 4 from J; bases not matched to a gene: 6. CDR1 and CDR2 from the germline V gene are SGHRS and YFSETQ. This CDR3 is built from 15 residues. The CDR3 here is CASSLLGQGAYGYTF. DNA of the CDR3: TGCGCCAGCAGCCTTCTAGGACAGGGGGCCTATGGCTACACCTTC.

V usage is TRBV20-1 and J usage is TRBJ1-6; tentative D call: TRBD1 (6 bases). This CDR3 is built from 14 residues. Deletions cut 6 bases from V and 7 bases from J, with 16 bases between. Germline V gene data show CDR1 as DFQATT and CDR2 as SNEGSKA (reference sequence). CDR3 nucleotide sequence: TGCAGTGCAGTGCTTACAGGGACCAATTCACCCCTCCACTTT. Residues: CSAVLTGTNSPLHF.

The chain uses TRBV24-1 and TRBJ2-3, with D unclear. Germline CDR1 is KGHDR and CDR2 is SFDVKD. V was pared by 8 bases and J by 4 bases, with 6 bases between. The CDR3 runs 11 residues. This CDR3 is CATISPDTQYF. In DNA form, the CDR3 reads TGTGCCACCATATCCCCAGATACGCAGTATTTT.

This sequence joins TRBV5-1 and TRBJ2-3; D remains ambiguous. CDR1 is SGHRS and CDR2 is YFSETQ in the germline V gene. V gave up 1 base and J gave up 7 bases, with 13 bases separating them. The CDR3 loop spans 14 amino acids. This CDR3 reads CASSLSGDSYTQYF. DNA for the CDR3: TGCGCCAGCAGCTTGTCGGGTGACTCATATACGCAGTATTTT.

This clonotype was observed a handful of times. The chain combines TRBV6-1 with TRBJ2-7; D remains ambiguous. The length of the CDR3 is 16 residues. Per the germline V gene, CDR1 is MNHNS and CDR2 is SASEGT. V lost 3 bases and J 2 bases, leaving 17 bases between the germline ends. CDR3 residues: CASSDISWQITYEQYF. CDR3 in DNA: TGTGCCAGCAGTGATATCAGTTGGCAGATTACCTACGAGCAGTACTTC.

This clonotype came up a few times. This chain joins TRBV5-1 and TRBJ2-7; the D is unclear. CDR3 size: 11 residues. Trimming stripped 4 bases from V and 5 bases from J, with 7 bases between. Germline V gives CDR1 SGHRS, CDR2 YFSETQ. The CDR3 coding sequence is TGCGCCAGCAGCGGCTTAGACGAGCAGTACTTC. This sequence encodes CASSGLDEQYF. Looking up the rest from reference TRBV5-1 and TRBJ2-7 gives the full variable domain: KAGVTQTPRYLIKTRGQQVTLSCSPISGHRSVSWYQQTPGQGLQFLFEYFSETQRNKGNFPGRFSGRQFSNSRSEMNVSTLELGDSALYLCASSGLDEQYFGPGTRLTVT.

This clonotype turned up a few times. The chain recombines TRBV3-1 with TRBJ2-5; D unresolved. The germline V gene encodes CDR1 LGHDT and CDR2 YNNKEL (reference sequence). V was clipped by 2 bases and J by 4 bases, with 5 bases between them. The CDR3 covers 12 residues. CDR3 protein: CASSQLGETQYF. CDR3 in DNA: TGTGCCAGCAGCCAACTCGGAGAGACCCAGTACTTC.

This chain uses TRBV10-3 with TRBJ1-1; D perhaps matches TRBD1 (6 bases). The CDR3 covers 12 residues. Germline lookup yields CDR1 ENHRY and CDR2 SYGVKD. With 9 bases removed from V and 1 base from J, the gap between germline ends came to 9 bases. CDR3 sequence (DNA): TGTGCCATGCGACAGGAGAACACTGAAGCTTTCTTT. This codes for CAMRQENTEAFF.

V usage is TRBV18 and J usage is TRBJ2-7; 10 bases agree with TRBD2. The CDR3 totals 15 residues. Germline values: CDR1 KGHSH, CDR2 LQKENI. Trimming at V came to 3 bases and at J to 7 bases, leaving 9 bases not matched to a gene. The DNA for the CDR3 is TGTGCCAGCTCACCCGGGACTAGCGAGACTAGGGAGCAGTACTTC. Its protein product is CASSPGTSETREQYF.

The rearrangement uses TRBV20-1 and TRBJ2-1; 8 nucleotides match TRBD2. Germline CDR1 is DFQATT and CDR2 is SNEGSKA (reference sequence). The CDR3 consists of 15 residues. V gave up 5 bases and J gave up 2 bases; unmatched junction bases: 8. The DNA of the CDR3 is TGCAGTGCTTCAAAACTAGCGGAGACCTACAATGAGCAGTTCTTC. Protein sequence: CSASKLAETYNEQFF.

In this sample, this clonotype turned up a few times. The gene calls are TRBV5-1 and TRBJ1-1, with a weak D call TRBD1 (6 bases). The V gene's germline CDR1 is SGHRS and CDR2 YFSETQ. The germline V and J ends were trimmed by 0 bases and 11 bases, with 17 bases remaining between them. The CDR3 contains 14 residues. CDR3 residues: CASSLALFSGEAFF. The CDR3 DNA is TGCGCCAGCAGCTTGGCCCTCTTTTCAGGGGAGGCTTTCTTT.

The chain carries TRBV27 and TRBJ1-1, with 7 bases that match TRBD1. Per germline, CDR1 MNHEY and CDR2 SMNVEV (reference sequence). CDR3 size: 14 residues. Trimming took 8 bases from V and 3 from J; bases not matched to a gene: 9. The CDR3 here is CASGSRRGYTEAFF. The CDR3 nucleotides read TGTGCCAGCGGATCTCGCAGGGGGTACACTGAAGCTTTCTTT.

This clonotype was seen once. An end of the junction differs from the germline gene, which may be a read error. This rearrangement joins TRBV6-1 to TRBJ1-5; D remains unclear. CDR1 and CDR2 from the germline V gene are MNHNS and SASEGT. CDR3 length: 13 amino acids. The DNA of the CDR3 is TGTGCCAGCCGTGACCTTAGCAATCAGCCCCAGCATTTT. Translating it yields CASRDLSNQPQHF.

A remark on this clonotype: A much larger clone is a single base away; this may be a read error. The CDR3 nucleotides read TGTGCCAGCAGATCCAAGGGGGAGACCGAGTACTTC. Translating gives CASRSKGETEYF. The chain recombines TRBV12-3 or TRBV12-4 with TRBJ2-5; D might be TRBD1 (6 bases). The CDR3 sequence is 12 residues long.

This clonotype was seen a single time. The chain links TRBV27 to TRBJ2-1; the D is unclear. CDR3 length: 17 residues. V shed 4 bases and J shed 2 bases, with 18 bases lying between them. Germline V gene lookup returns CDR1 MNHEY and CDR2 SMNVEV (reference sequence). The CDR3 here is CASSSTLLRTTYNEQFF. CDR3 coding DNA: TGTGCCAGCAGTTCTACCCTCTTGCGGACGACCTACAATGAGCAGTTCTTC.

V gene TRBV5-1 combines with J gene TRBJ2-7; TRBD2 matches 7 bases. CDR3 length: 15 amino acids. From germline, CDR1 is SGHRS and CDR2 YFSETQ. With 0 bases clipped from V and 2 bases from J, the junction kept 5 bases outside the gene matches. This CDR3 is CASSLGPGRAYEQYV. Written as DNA, the CDR3 is TGCGCCAGCAGCTTGGGACCTGGGAGGGCCTACGAGCAGTACGTC.

The DNA for the CDR3 is TGTGCCAGCAGTTACCTTCCTGGAAACACCATATATTTT. This codes for CASSYLPGNTIYF. The J gene is TRBJ1-3, the V gene TRBV2; no firm D call. CDR3 length: 13 residues. Germline lookup yields CDR1 SNHLY and CDR2 FYNNEI. The V end lost 5 bases, the J end lost 2 bases, and 7 bases lay between the germline ends.